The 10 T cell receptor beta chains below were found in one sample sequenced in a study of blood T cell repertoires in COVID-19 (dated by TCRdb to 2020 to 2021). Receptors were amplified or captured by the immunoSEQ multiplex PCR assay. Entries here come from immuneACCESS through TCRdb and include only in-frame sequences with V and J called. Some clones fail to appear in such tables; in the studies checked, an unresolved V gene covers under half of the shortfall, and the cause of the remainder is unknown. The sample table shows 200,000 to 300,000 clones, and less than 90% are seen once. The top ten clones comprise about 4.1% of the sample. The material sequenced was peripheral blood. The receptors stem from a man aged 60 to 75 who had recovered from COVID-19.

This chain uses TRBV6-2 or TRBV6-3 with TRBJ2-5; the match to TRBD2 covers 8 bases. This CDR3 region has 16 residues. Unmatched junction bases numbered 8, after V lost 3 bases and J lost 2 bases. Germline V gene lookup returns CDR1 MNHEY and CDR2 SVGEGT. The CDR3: CASSYRASGPQETQYF. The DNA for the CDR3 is TGTGCCAGCAGTTATCGGGCTAGCGGGCCTCAAGAGACCCAGTACTTC.

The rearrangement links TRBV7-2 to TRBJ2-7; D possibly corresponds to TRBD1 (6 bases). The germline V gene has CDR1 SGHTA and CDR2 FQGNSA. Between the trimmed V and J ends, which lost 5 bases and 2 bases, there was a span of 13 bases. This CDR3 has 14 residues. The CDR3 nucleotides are TGTGCCAGCAGCGATAAGACAGGCCCCTACGAGCAGTACTTC. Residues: CASSDKTGPYEQYF.

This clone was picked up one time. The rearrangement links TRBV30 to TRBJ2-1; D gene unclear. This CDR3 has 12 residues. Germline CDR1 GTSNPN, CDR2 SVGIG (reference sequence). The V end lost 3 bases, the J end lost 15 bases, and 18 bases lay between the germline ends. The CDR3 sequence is CAWRVRHHIRFF. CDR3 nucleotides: TGTGCCTGGAGAGTGAGACACCACATTAGGTTCTTC.

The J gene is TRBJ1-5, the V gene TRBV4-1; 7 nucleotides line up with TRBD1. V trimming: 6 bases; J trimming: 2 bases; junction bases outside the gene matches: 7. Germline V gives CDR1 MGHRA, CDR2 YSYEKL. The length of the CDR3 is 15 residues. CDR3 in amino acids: CASSDEGAGNQPQHF. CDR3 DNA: TGCGCCAGCAGTGACGAGGGGGCTGGCAATCAGCCCCAGCATTTT.

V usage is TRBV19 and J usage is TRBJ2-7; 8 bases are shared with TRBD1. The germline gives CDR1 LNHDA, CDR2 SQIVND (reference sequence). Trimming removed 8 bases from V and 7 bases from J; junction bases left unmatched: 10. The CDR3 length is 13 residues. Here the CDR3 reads CASGTGQGWEQYF. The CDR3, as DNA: TGTGCCAGTGGGACTGGACAGGGTTGGGAGCAGTACTTC.

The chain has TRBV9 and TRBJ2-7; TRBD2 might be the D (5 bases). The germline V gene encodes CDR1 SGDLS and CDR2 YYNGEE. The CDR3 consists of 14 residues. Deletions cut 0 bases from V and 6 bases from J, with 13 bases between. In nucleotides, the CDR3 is TGTGCCAGCAGCGTAGCGTCTCTAGCACCCGAGCAGTACTTC. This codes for CASSVASLAPEQYF.

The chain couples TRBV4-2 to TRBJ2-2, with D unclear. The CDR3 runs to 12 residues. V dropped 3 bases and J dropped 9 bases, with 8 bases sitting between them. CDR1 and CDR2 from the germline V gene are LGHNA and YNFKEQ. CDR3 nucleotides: TGTGCCAGCAGCCACCTCGACAGGGAGCTGTTTTTT. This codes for CASSHLDRELFF.

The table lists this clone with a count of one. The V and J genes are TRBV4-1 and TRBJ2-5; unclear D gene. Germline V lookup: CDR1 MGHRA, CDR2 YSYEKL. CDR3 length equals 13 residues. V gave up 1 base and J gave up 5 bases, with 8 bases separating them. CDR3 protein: CASSQVLGETQYF. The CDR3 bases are TGCGCCAGCAGCCAAGTCCTCGGGGAGACCCAGTACTTC.

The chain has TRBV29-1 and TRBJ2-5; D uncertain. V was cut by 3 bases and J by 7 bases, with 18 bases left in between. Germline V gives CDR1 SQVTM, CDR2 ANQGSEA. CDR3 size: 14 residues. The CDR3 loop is CSVETPLQRRTQYF. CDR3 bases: TGCAGCGTTGAGACTCCGCTCCAAAGACGGACCCAGTACTTC.

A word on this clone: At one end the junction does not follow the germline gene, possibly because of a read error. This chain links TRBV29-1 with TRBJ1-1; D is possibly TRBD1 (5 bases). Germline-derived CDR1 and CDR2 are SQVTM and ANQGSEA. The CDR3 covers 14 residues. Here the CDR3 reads CSVEDSAMNTEAFF. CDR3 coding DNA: TGCAGCGTGGAAGACAGTGCCATGAACACTGAAGCTTTCTTT.